A single sample gave rise to the 9 T cell receptor beta chains below, sequenced in a study of cytomegalovirus exposure and HLA in healthy donors listed by TCRdb under 2017. Library method: the immunoSEQ multiplex PCR assay. A mixture of 60 forward primers for TCR Vbeta segments and 13 reverse primers for TCR Jbeta segments was used in the multiplex PCR. In TCRdb, the immuneACCESS table is reduced to in-frame sequences with V and J assigned. These tables do not hold every clone; where another copy was compared, an unresolved V gene accounts for under half, and the others remain unexplained. Recorded for this sample are 30,000 to 45,000 clones; about nine tenths of them occurred a single time. Roughly an eighth of the sample is held by the ten biggest clonotypes. The sequenced material came from PBMCs. These receptors came from a woman aged 40 to 49 in good health and CMV-seropositive.

In its sample, this clone was seen once. This chain joins TRBV7-2 and TRBJ2-5; 7 bases match TRBD2. This CDR3 is built from 14 residues. Germline V lookup: CDR1 SGHTA, CDR2 FQGNSA. J was trimmed by 2 bases and V by 5 bases; bases with no gene match: 5. CDR3 nucleotide sequence: TGTGCCAGCAGCGGAGGAGCGGGGCAAGAGACCCAGTACTTC. Its translation: CASSGGAGQETQYF.

The genes are TRBV7-8 and TRBJ2-7, with D possibly matching TRBD2 (6 bases). V was shortened by 0 bases and J by 2 bases, with 17 bases between the two germline ends. CDR1 SGHVS and CDR2 FQNEAQ come from the germline V gene. CDR3 length equals 17 residues. CDR3 region: CASSLARRVSTTYEQYF. CDR3 coding DNA: TGTGCCAGCAGCTTAGCGCGGAGGGTTTCTACAACCTACGAGCAGTACTTC.

This clone came up once. The CDR3 DNA sequence: TGTGCCAGCAGCCGACAGGGCTTAGGCAATCAGCCCCAGCATTTT. This gives the protein CASSRQGLGNQPQHF. The J gene is TRBJ1-5, the V gene TRBV6-5, with 7 bases that match TRBD1. Germline-derived CDR1 and CDR2 are MNHEY and SVGAGI. The CDR3 totals 15 residues. V dropped 6 bases and J dropped 2; count of bases not matched to a gene: 7.

The CDR3 coding sequence is TGTGCCAGCAGTGGGACAGGGAGAAACTACGAGCAGTACTTC. It encodes CASSGTGRNYEQYF. The gene calls are TRBV5-5 and TRBJ2-7; 9 nucleotides line up with TRBD1. This CDR3 region has 14 residues. The V segment lost 5 bases and the J segment 3 bases; nucleotides outside the gene matches: 6. Germline CDR1 is SGHKS and CDR2 is YYEKEE (reference sequence). Supplemented by reference TRBV5-5 and TRBJ2-7, the full variable domain reads DAGVTQSPTHLIKTRGQQVTLRCSPISGHKSVSWYQQVLGQGPQFIFQYYEKEERGRGNFPDRFSARQFPNYSSELNVNALLLGDSALYLCASSGTGRNYEQYFGPGTRLTVT.

This clone came up once. The V gene is TRBV7-3, the J gene TRBJ1-1, with D unresolved. CDR1 and CDR2 from the germline V gene are SGHTA and FQGTGA. V lost 5 bases, J lost 4 bases, and 11 bases lay in between. The CDR3 totals 13 residues. CDR3 in DNA: TGTGCCAGCAGCCGGGAATATACCACTGAAGCTTTCTTT. Protein product: CASSREYTTEAFF.

This clone came up once. The rearrangement uses TRBV5-4 and TRBJ2-5; 8 bases are a match to TRBD2. Germline CDR1 reads SGHNT; CDR2 reads YYREEE (reference sequence). V lost 4 bases and J lost 5; bases outside the gene matches: 4. The CDR3 length is 13 residues. For the CDR3, the DNA is TGTGCCAGCAGCCCCGGGGGGGTCGAGACCCAGTACTTC. Translation gives CASSPGGVETQYF.

This chain connects TRBV5-4 to TRBJ2-1; 8 nucleotides align to TRBD1. CDR1 is SGHNT and CDR2 is YYREEE in the germline V gene (reference sequence). The CDR3 spans 15 residues. The junction had 4 bases not matched to a gene; V was cut back by 3 bases and J by 2 bases. Here the CDR3 DNA reads TGTGCCAGCAGCTGGGCAGGGGGCGCCTACAATGAGCAGTTCTTC. Translating it yields CASSWAGGAYNEQFF.

CDR3 region: CASSVTGGASPQHF. The CDR3 DNA is TGCGCCAGCAGTGTAACAGGGGGCGCGTCACCCCAGCATTTT. The chain joins TRBV10-2 to TRBJ1-5; 9 nucleotides match TRBD1. The V segment lost 4 bases and the J segment 10 bases; nucleotides outside the gene matches: 8. The CDR3 sequence is 14 residues long. CDR1 WSHSY and CDR2 SAAADI come from the germline V gene.

This chain uses TRBV4-3 with TRBJ1-2, with 7 bases aligning to TRBD1. This CDR3 comprises 15 residues. CDR1 and CDR2 (germline): LGHNA, YSLEER. With V trimmed by 1 base and J by 1 base, 3 bases remained unmatched. The CDR3 nucleotides read TGCGCCAGCAGCCAAGTGGGACAGAGTAACTATGGCTACACCTTC. Translation: CASSQVGQSNYGYTF.